The sequence of this T cell receptor beta chain was determined in a study of vaccination and CD4 T cells after COVID-19. Study-wide results and limits: When vaccine-specific clones from convalescent patients were examined, 304 of 307 were spike mono-reactive.

Trimming left V 5 bases short and J 4 bases short, with 14 bases between. CDR1 and CDR2 from the germline V gene are DFQATT and SNEGSKA (reference sequence). There are 14 residues in the CDR3. Researchers used the Oncomine TCR Beta short-read assay to sequence DNA from cultured CD4+ T cells. TCRdb fed the PCR reads into MiXCR, producing one record per CDR3 protein. The data show about 18,000 distinct CDR3 sequences, around 50% seen once. Treatment described: roughly 10-day PBMC culture with coronavirus spike peptide pools or control peptides (ViraFEST assay). With regard to this clonotype: Its specificity is unknown.

The chain recombines TRBV20-1 with TRBJ2-2; D is possibly TRBD1 (8 bases). The TCR was taken from a human donor who had recovered from COVID-19. The sample taken for sequencing was CD4+ T cells from blood, cultured in vitro. As DNA, the CDR3 is TGCAGTGCTCCAGGGGGCGGGGGCACCGGGGAGCTGTTTTTT. It translates to CSAPGGGGTGELFF.